This entry lists 30 T cell receptor beta chains sequenced from one sample in a study of blood T cells in healthy people across ages. Combining a sample-barcoded 5' primer with a J-beta primer mix, a second PCR ran for roughly 7 to 12 cycles. TCRdb re-called the 5' RACE reads through MiXCR, storing one row per CDR3 protein. Of 600,000 to 650,000 distinct CDR3 sequences listed, roughly 58% are singletons. Sequenced: blood. Receptors originate from a man aged 55-75 years in good health.

In its sample, this clonotype was seen a few times. The CDR3 DNA reads TGTGCCATCAGTGAGGCTCAGGGAGGTGGCTACACCTTC. Translation: CAISEAQGGGYTF. The chain is built from TRBV10-3 and TRBJ1-2; maybe TRBD1 (5 bases). The CDR3 is made up of 13 amino acids. V gave up 2 bases and J gave up 7 bases, with 11 bases separating them. CDR1 and CDR2 (germline): ENHRY, SYGVKD.

This clonotype turned up a few times. The chain combines TRBV27 with TRBJ2-1, with 9 bases that match TRBD2. V shed 3 bases, J shed 0 bases, and the junction held 9 bases outside the gene matches. CDR3 length: 18 amino acids. Germline CDR1 and CDR2: MNHEY and SMNVEV (reference sequence). The CDR3, as DNA: TGTGCCAGCAGTTTGTTGCATAGCGGGGGTGTCTCCTACAATGAGCAGTTCTTC. The encoded protein is CASSLLHSGGVSYNEQFF.

V gene TRBV9 combines with J gene TRBJ1-1; the match to TRBD1 covers 8 bases. V was pared by 3 bases and J by 1 base, with 8 bases of the junction left unmatched. This CDR3 spans 16 amino acids. Germline V gives CDR1 SGDLS, CDR2 YYNGEE. The CDR3 spells CASSESPGQGNTEAFF. For the CDR3, the DNA is TGTGCCAGCAGCGAGAGCCCCGGACAGGGGAACACTGAAGCTTTCTTT.

This rearrangement joins TRBV11-3 to TRBJ2-1, with 9 bases that match TRBD1. The J call may be mistaken, given a closer DNA end match to TRBJ2-7. CDR1 and CDR2 (germline): SGHNT, YENEEA. The CDR3 covers 16 residues. CDR3 amino acids: CASSAIGTGIRNEQYF. The CDR3 nucleotides read TGTGCCAGCAGCGCTATCGGGACAGGGATCCGCAATGAGCAGTACTTC.

The chain employs TRBV21-1 and TRBJ1-2; TRBD1 is the table's D call and was not checked against the DNA. TRBV21-1 is given as a pseudogene. The CDR3 covers 13 residues. The CDR3 is CASSKDPGYGYTF. CDR3 DNA sequence: TGTGCCAGCAGCAAAGACCCGGGGTATGGCTACACCTTC.

The chain couples TRBV9 to TRBJ2-3; TRBD2 aligns across 10 bases. This CDR3 has 15 residues. Looked up from germline, CDR1 is SGDLS and CDR2 is YYNGEE. J was trimmed by 5 bases and V by 6 bases; bases with no gene match: 9. CDR3 residues: CASTLSGGSGDTQYF. The CDR3 DNA reads as TGTGCCAGCACCCTTAGCGGGGGGTCGGGAGATACGCAGTATTTT.

The V and J genes are TRBV6-2 or TRBV6-3 and TRBJ2-5, with a weak D call TRBD2 (5 bases). Germline assignment: CDR1 MNHEY and CDR2 SVGEGT. V gave up 7 bases and J gave up 0 bases, with 15 bases separating them. The CDR3 loop spans 15 amino acids. Here the CDR3 DNA reads TGTGCCAGCACCCACGGTGAGGGAGACCAAGAGACCCAGTACTTC. Encoded protein: CASTHGEGDQETQYF.

The rearrangement links TRBV2 to TRBJ2-1; D is perhaps TRBD1 or TRBD2 (5 bases each). Germline assignment: CDR1 SNHLY and CDR2 FYNNEI. The CDR3 consists of 13 residues. Trimming removed 6 bases from V and 10 bases from J, with 16 bases in between. The CDR3 DNA reads as TGTGCCAGCAGCGCAAGCCGGGACCGGGAGCAGTTCTTC. As protein: CASSASRDREQFF. The full variable domain, in which reference TRBV2 and TRBJ2-1 provide the parts outside the CDR3, is EPEVTQTPSHQVTQMGQEVILRCVPISNHLYFYWYRQILGQKVEFLVSFYNNEISEKSEIFDDQFSVERPDGSNFTLKIRSTKLEDSAMYFCASSASRDREQFFGPGTRLTVL.

The chain carries TRBV29-1 and TRBJ1-2; weak D call: TRBD1 (5 bases). This CDR3 contains 12 residues. The germline CDR1 and CDR2 sequences are SQVTM and ANQGSEA. The germline V and J ends were trimmed by 4 bases and 2 bases, with 8 bases remaining between them. DNA for the CDR3: TGCAGCGTTGGAGGGGCCAACTATGGCTACACCTTC. Translating it yields CSVGGANYGYTF.

This clonotype has a handful of counts. This sequence joins TRBV3-1 and TRBJ2-5; 8 positions match TRBD2. Trimming removed 6 bases from V and 2 bases from J; junction bases left unmatched: 8. Germline values: CDR1 LGHDT, CDR2 YNNKEL (reference sequence). The CDR3 runs 15 residues. The CDR3 bases are TGTGCCAGCAGTCAAATCGGGGGGGCACAAGAGACCCAGTACTTC. Translated, it gives CASSQIGGAQETQYF.

The rearrangement uses TRBV29-1 and TRBJ2-4, with TRBD1 as a possible D gene (5 bases). The closer fit of TRBJ2-5 to the DNA end suggests the J call may be wrong. The CDR3 has 13 residues. Germline-derived CDR1 and CDR2 are SQVTM and ANQGSEA. CDR3 amino acids: CSVDGPKGETQYF. CDR3 DNA: TGCAGCGTTGACGGCCCAAAGGGGGAGACCCAGTACTTC.

The V and J genes are TRBV18 and TRBJ2-7; D may be TRBD1 or TRBD2 (5 bases each). CDR1 is KGHSH and CDR2 is LQKENI in the germline V gene. Between the trimmed V and J ends, which lost 5 bases and 2 bases, there was a span of 13 bases. The CDR3 is 14 amino acids. CDR3 sequence: CASSETRDPYEQYF. The CDR3, as DNA: TGTGCCAGCTCAGAGACAAGGGACCCCTACGAGCAGTACTTC.

The gene calls are TRBV18 and TRBJ2-5; no clear D gene. V was clipped by 0 bases and J by 1 base, with 9 bases between them. From germline, CDR1 is KGHSH and CDR2 LQKENI. The CDR3 extends over 15 amino acids. Here the CDR3 reads CASSPPGDLQETQYF. Written as DNA, the CDR3 is TGTGCCAGCTCACCACCCGGAGACCTCCAAGAGACCCAGTACTTC.

This clonotype showed up just a few times. The V gene is TRBV29-1, the J gene TRBJ2-1; a weak D match, TRBD2 (6 bases). Gene TRBJ2-7 matches the end of the DNA better, so the J call may be wrong. Germline CDR1 is SQVTM and CDR2 is ANQGSEA. This CDR3 has 14 residues. The CDR3 coding sequence is TGCAGCGTTGGTCACGGGGGAGCGTACAATGAGCAGTACTTC. Translating gives CSVGHGGAYNEQYF.

This clonotype was counted only a few times. This chain joins TRBV25-1 and TRBJ1-2; D remains ambiguous. CDR1 and CDR2 from the germline V gene are MGHDK and SYGVNS. The ends were cut back, 6 bases at V and 3 bases at J, with 20 bases in the middle. CDR3 length: 16 residues. The CDR3 loop is CASSGRWGALDYGYTF. Here the CDR3 DNA reads TGTGCCAGCAGCGGAAGGTGGGGTGCCCTAGACTATGGCTACACCTTC.

This clonotype was observed a handful of times. CDR3 sequence (DNA): TGTGCCAGCAGCTCTGGCCCAATTACAGGGAACGAGCAGTACTTC. Translated: CASSSGPITGNEQYF. The rearrangement uses TRBV7-9 and TRBJ2-4, with a tentative D call TRBD1 (6 bases). The J call may not be correct, given that the DNA end is closer to TRBJ2-7. CDR3 size: 15 residues. Germline lookup yields CDR1 SEHNR and CDR2 FQNEAQ (reference sequence).

CDR3 DNA sequence: TGTGCCAGCAGTTTACGGGGGGCGGACTACAATGAGCAGTTCTTC. Translated, it gives CASSLRGADYNEQFF. The chain combines TRBV12-3 or TRBV12-4 with TRBJ2-1, with D possibly matching TRBD2 (7 bases). The germline V and J ends were trimmed by 2 bases and 3 bases, with 11 bases remaining between them. CDR3 length equals 15 residues.

The chain uses TRBV29-1 and TRBJ2-7; D ambiguous. The J call may be faulty, since TRBJ2-5 better matches the DNA end. There are 11 residues in the CDR3. Germline V lookup: CDR1 SQVTM, CDR2 ANQGSEA. The CDR3 loop is CSGILQETQYF. For the CDR3, the DNA is TGCAGCGGGATTCTACAAGAGACCCAGTACTTC.

The genes are TRBV28 and TRBJ1-1, with a tentative D call TRBD1 (5 bases). Trimming took off 3 bases at V and 3 bases at J, with 14 bases between the two ends. The CDR3 runs to 15 residues. Germline V gives CDR1 MDHEN, CDR2 SYDVKM. The CDR3 nucleotides read TGTGCCAGCAGTTTCCTGGGGCCCAAGGACACTGAAGCTTTCTTT. Translating gives CASSFLGPKDTEAFF.

This clonotype was observed a few times. This rearrangement joins TRBV5-1 to TRBJ1-2, with 7 bases that match TRBD1. Germline V gives CDR1 SGHRS, CDR2 YFSETQ. J was trimmed by 0 bases and V by 1 base; bases with no gene match: 24. CDR3 length: 22 residues. CDR3 loop: CASSLRPGGTEGATRANYGYTF. CDR3 in DNA: TGCGCCAGCAGCTTGAGACCAGGGGGTACCGAGGGGGCGACTCGAGCTAACTATGGCTACACCTTC. The complete variable domain, with remaining parts taken from reference TRBV5-1 and TRBJ1-2, reads KAGVTQTPRYLIKTRGQQVTLSCSPISGHRSVSWYQQTPGQGLQFLFEYFSETQRNKGNFPGRFSGRQFSNSRSEMNVSTLELGDSALYLCASSLRPGGTEGATRANYGYTFGSGTRLTVV.

This clonotype was observed a single time. The gene calls are TRBV5-1 and TRBJ1-6; 7 nucleotides line up with TRBD1. The germline V gene has CDR1 SGHRS and CDR2 YFSETQ. The CDR3 has 15 residues. Trimming took 0 bases from V and 8 from J; bases not matched to a gene: 5. The CDR3 spells CASSLGDRVYSPLHF. The DNA of the CDR3 is TGCGCCAGCAGCTTGGGCGACAGGGTTTATTCACCCCTCCACTTT.

The chain links TRBV12-3 or TRBV12-4 to TRBJ2-7; D may match TRBD1 or TRBD2 (5 bases each). Trimming cost V 6 bases and J 0 bases, with 12 bases left between them. The CDR3 spans 14 residues. CDR3 amino acids: CASRKDGTSYEQYF. CDR3 nucleotides: TGTGCCAGCAGGAAGGACGGGACCTCCTACGAGCAGTACTTC.

This clonotype was found a few times. The genes are TRBV12-3 or TRBV12-4 and TRBJ1-4; D is unresolved. CDR3 length: 14 residues. Trimming took 3 bases from V and 4 from J, leaving 9 bases between them. This chain's CDR3 is CASSFSEFNEKLFF. CDR3 nucleotide sequence: TGTGCCAGCAGTTTTTCAGAGTTTAATGAAAAACTGTTTTTT.

This clonotype has more than one count but fewer than ten. This sequence joins TRBV2 and TRBJ1-4; 9 bases are shared with TRBD1. CDR3 size: 15 residues. Looked up from germline, CDR1 is SNHLY and CDR2 is FYNNEI. V shed 1 base, J shed 3 bases, and the junction held 0 bases outside the gene matches. This chain's CDR3 is CASSEGTGANEKLFF. The CDR3 DNA sequence: TGTGCCAGCAGTGAAGGGACAGGGGCTAATGAAAAACTGTTTTTT.

J is TRBJ2-1 and V is TRBV29-1; D unresolved. Deletions cut 0 bases from V and 5 bases from J, with 14 bases between. In germline, CDR1 is SQVTM, CDR2 ANQGSEA. The CDR3 sequence is 15 residues long. CDR3 DNA: TGCAGCGTTGAAGATTGGTCCGTTTTCGACAATGAGCAGTTCTTC. Protein sequence: CSVEDWSVFDNEQFF.

V and J are TRBV10-3 and TRBJ2-5, with 7 bases that match TRBD2. Germline V lookup: CDR1 ENHRY, CDR2 SYGVKD. V lost 6 bases and J lost 2; bases outside the gene matches: 3. There are 13 residues in the CDR3. CDR3 coding DNA: TGTGCCATCAGGGCTAGCGGTCAAGAGACCCAGTACTTC. This translates into CAIRASGQETQYF.

The rearrangement links TRBV4-1 to TRBJ1-2; maybe TRBD1 (5 bases). V dropped 1 base and J dropped 6 bases, with 6 bases sitting between them. Germline V lookup: CDR1 MGHRA, CDR2 YSYEKL. The CDR3 is 12 residues long. The CDR3 sequence: CASSQAGNGYTF. Written as DNA, the CDR3 is TGCGCCAGCAGCCAAGCAGGGAATGGCTACACCTTC.

The chain couples TRBV27 to TRBJ2-7, with D hard to call. V was cut by 0 bases and J by 4 bases, with 16 bases left in between. This CDR3 has 16 residues. Per germline, CDR1 MNHEY and CDR2 SMNVEV (reference sequence). CDR3 amino acids: CASSLSPGFGVYEQYF. CDR3 coding DNA: TGTGCCAGCAGTTTATCACCAGGATTTGGTGTATACGAGCAGTACTTC.

The rearrangement links TRBV11-2 to TRBJ2-7; D not resolved. There are 14 residues in the CDR3. Germline CDR1 and CDR2: SGHAT and FQNNGV. V lost 5 bases to trimming and J lost 3 bases, with 14 bases between them. The CDR3 DNA follows: TGTGCCAGCAGCCGTTACAGACCGATCTACGAGCAGTACTTC. Its translation: CASSRYRPIYEQYF.

This clonotype was seen a few times. The chain carries TRBV5-1 and TRBJ2-4; 8 positions match TRBD1. Germline values: CDR1 SGHRS, CDR2 YFSETQ. The CDR3 has 17 amino acids. Trimming removed 4 bases from V and 0 bases from J; junction bases left unmatched: 9. The CDR3 sequence: CASSTPATGVAKNIQYF. The CDR3 bases are TGCGCCAGCAGCACTCCCGCGACAGGGGTAGCCAAAAACATTCAGTACTTC.